The 28 T cell receptor beta chains listed next were all sequenced from one sample in a study of shared clonotypes between healthy human individuals. Libraries were prepared by immunoSEQ multiplex PCR; TCRdb keeps only in-frame clonotypes and omits some of them. Found here are about 480,000 clones, 60% to 85% of them singletons; the top ten hold 10% to 15%. Sequencing used PBMCs. The receptors originated from a woman between 40 and 50 years old in good health. Some clones in this sample may be carry-over from other donors' samples.

A note on this clone: Being one base from a much bigger clone, this may be a read error. The CDR3: CASSDEGSTDTQYF. CDR3 in DNA: TGTGCCAGCAGTGACGAGGGAAGCACAGATACGCAGTATTTT. The V and J genes are TRBV6-4 and TRBJ2-3; weak D call: TRBD2 (5 bases). Germline V lookup: CDR1 MRHNA, CDR2 SNTAGT. The length of the CDR3 is 14 residues. The germline V and J ends were trimmed by 2 bases and 0 bases, with 6 bases remaining between them.

This clone appeared once. The chain uses TRBV2 and TRBJ2-5; 10 positions agree with TRBD2. With 3 bases clipped from V and 4 bases from J, the junction kept 5 bases outside the gene matches. This CDR3 comprises 15 residues. CDR1 SNHLY and CDR2 FYNNEI come from the germline V gene. The CDR3 DNA sequence: TGTGCCAGCAGTGAGCTAGCGGGAGAACCAGAGACCCAGTACTTC. It yields the protein CASSELAGEPETQYF.

V usage is TRBV10-3 and J usage is TRBJ1-4; D gene ambiguous. This CDR3 has 14 residues. CDR1 and CDR2 from the germline V gene are ENHRY and SYGVKD. Trimming shortened V by 3 bases and J by 7 bases, and 12 bases separated the two germline ends. CDR3 protein: CAISDQRYGEKLFF. CDR3 coding DNA: TGTGCCATCAGTGATCAGAGGTACGGTGAAAAACTGTTTTTT.

This clone is medium-sized (0.01 to 0.1%) within its sample. Other DNA sequences in this sample translate to the same CDR3. J is TRBJ1-2 and V is TRBV18; D uncertain. This CDR3 is 15 amino acids long. Germline loops: CDR1 KGHSH, CDR2 LQKENI. Trimming shortened V by 1 base and J by 0 bases, and 9 bases separated the two germline ends. CDR3 sequence (DNA): TGTGCCAGCTCACCACTGTCAGACGCTAACTATGGCTACACCTTC. It specifies CASSPLSDANYGYTF.

The chain employs TRBV30 and TRBJ2-1; D is unclear. Between the trimmed V and J ends, which lost 0 bases and 6 bases, there was a span of 6 bases. Per germline, CDR1 GTSNPN and CDR2 SVGIG (reference sequence). The CDR3 consists of 12 residues. This chain's CDR3 is CAWSVDGNEQFF. The CDR3, as DNA: TGTGCCTGGAGTGTTGACGGCAATGAGCAGTTCTTC.

V usage is TRBV5-4 and J usage is TRBJ2-7; 7 bases match TRBD2. CDR3 length equals 15 residues. Trimming took 2 bases from V and 4 from J; bases not matched to a gene: 9. Per germline, CDR1 SGHNT and CDR2 YYREEE (reference sequence). In DNA, the CDR3 is TGTGCCAGCAGCTTCACTGGTGGGAGGGCGTACGAGCAGTACTTC. It yields the protein CASSFTGGRAYEQYF. Full variable domain (outside the CDR3, taken from reference TRBV5-4 and TRBJ2-7): ETGVTQSPTHLIKTRGQQVTLRCSSQSGHNTVSWYQQALGQGPQFIFQYYREEENGRGNFPPRFSGLQFPNYSSELNVNALELDDSALYLCASSFTGGRAYEQYFGPGTRLTVT.

This chain connects TRBV11-2 to TRBJ2-1, with TRBD2 matching 8 bases. V lost 2 bases and J lost 7; bases outside the gene matches: 7. The CDR3 has 15 amino acids. In germline, CDR1 is SGHAT, CDR2 FQNNGV. This CDR3 reads CASSLTRLAWNEQFF. DNA of the CDR3: TGTGCCAGCAGCTTAACCCGACTAGCGTGGAATGAGCAGTTCTTC.

The chain is built from TRBV5-1 and TRBJ2-7; possibly TRBD2 for D (5 bases). The CDR3 totals 13 residues. Germline values: CDR1 SGHRS, CDR2 YFSETQ. Trimming cost V 8 bases and J 6 bases, with 18 bases left between them. The CDR3 coding sequence is TGCGCCAGTACCCAGGACGGAGGATTCGAGCAGTACTTC. It codes for CASTQDGGFEQYF.

The chain is built from TRBV27 and TRBJ2-1, with 7 nucleotides matching TRBD2. The J segment lost 3 bases and the V segment lost 3 bases, leaving 5 bases of the junction unmatched. The CDR3 spans 15 residues. CDR1 is MNHEY, CDR2 SMNVEV, per germline (reference sequence). Here the CDR3 DNA reads TGTGCCAGCAGTTTCACCGGGACTAACTACAATGAGCAGTTCTTC. It codes for CASSFTGTNYNEQFF.

This rearrangement joins TRBV1 to TRBJ2-2; the D call in the table, TRBD2, was not verified against the DNA. TRBV1 is labeled a pseudogene. This CDR3 is 14 amino acids long. The CDR3 sequence is CTSGDGDRTGELFF. The CDR3 DNA follows: TGCACCAGCGGAGACGGGGATAGGACCGGGGAGCTGTTTTTT.

This sequence joins TRBV19 and TRBJ2-5; D tentatively reads TRBD1 or TRBD2 (6 bases each). Trimming cost V 6 bases and J 5 bases, with 19 bases left between them. CDR1 LNHDA and CDR2 SQIVND come from the germline V gene (reference sequence). The CDR3 has 15 residues. CDR3 region: CASSARGFGGETQYF. The CDR3 DNA is TGTGCCAGTAGCGCCCGGGGCTTCGGGGGCGAGACCCAGTACTTC. Variable domain in full (rest from reference TRBV19 and TRBJ2-5): DGGITQSPKYLFRKEGQNVTLSCEQNLNHDAMYWYRQDPGQGLRLIYYSQIVNDFQKGDIAEGYSVSREKKESFPLTVTSAQKNPTAFYLCASSARGFGGETQYFGPGTRLLVL.

The chain is built from TRBV5-4 and TRBJ1-4; 7 bases fit TRBD1. Germline values: CDR1 SGHNT, CDR2 YYREEE (reference sequence). This CDR3 spans 15 amino acids. J was trimmed by 3 bases and V by 4 bases; bases with no gene match: 6. The CDR3 protein is CASSRSGQSNEKLFF. In DNA form, the CDR3 reads TGTGCCAGCAGCCGATCGGGACAGTCTAATGAAAAACTGTTTTTT. Full variable domain (rest looked up from reference TRBV5-4 and TRBJ1-4): ETGVTQSPTHLIKTRGQQVTLRCSSQSGHNTVSWYQQALGQGPQFIFQYYREEENGRGNFPPRFSGLQFPNYSSELNVNALELDDSALYLCASSRSGQSNEKLFFGSGTQLSVL.

CDR3 sequence reads: CASSQSSGEQFF. The CDR3 bases are TGTGCCAGCAGCCAATCTAGCGGCGAGCAGTTCTTC. The chain combines TRBV7-3 with TRBJ2-1, with 7 positions matching TRBD2. This CDR3 is 12 amino acids long. The V gene end was trimmed by 5 bases and the J gene end by 10 bases; junction bases not matched to a gene: 5. In germline, CDR1 is SGHTA, CDR2 FQGTGA.

The J gene is TRBJ1-4, the V gene TRBV7-2; 7 bases match TRBD1. The J segment lost 6 bases and the V segment lost 10 bases, leaving 11 bases of the junction unmatched. From germline, CDR1 is SGHTA and CDR2 FQGNSA. CDR3 length equals 14 residues. The CDR3 DNA sequence: TGTGCCACTGGCCGAGACAGGGATGATGAAAAACTGTTTTTT. Translating it yields CATGRDRDDEKLFF.

The chain has TRBV27 and TRBJ2-3; TRBD2 aligns across 11 bases. Looked up from germline, CDR1 is MNHEY and CDR2 is SMNVEV (reference sequence). Unmatched junction bases numbered 7, after V lost 3 bases and J lost 5 bases. The CDR3 consists of 16 residues. CDR3 region: CASSFLAGGLGDTQYF. CDR3 in DNA: TGTGCCAGCAGTTTTCTAGCGGGAGGACTAGGAGATACGCAGTATTTT.

The rearrangement joins TRBV7-8 to TRBJ1-2, with D unclear. V was clipped by 3 bases and J by 7 bases, with 9 bases between them. The CDR3 extends over 12 amino acids. Germline V lookup: CDR1 SGHVS, CDR2 FQNEAQ. Here the CDR3 reads CASSFLEGGYTF. CDR3 bases: TGTGCCAGCAGCTTTCTGGAGGGTGGCTACACCTTC.

Here the CDR3 DNA reads TGTGCCAGCAGTTCCGACTATTCACCCCTCCACTTT. This codes for CASSSDYSPLHF. The chain is built from TRBV6-1 and TRBJ1-6; D call uncertain. V lost 5 bases, J lost 8 bases, and 7 bases lay in between. The germline V gene has CDR1 MNHNS and CDR2 SASEGT. The CDR3 is 12 residues long.

This clone was picked up a small number of times. This chain uses TRBV11-2 with TRBJ2-2; D possibly matches TRBD1 or TRBD2 (5 bases each). Trimming stripped 5 bases from V and 7 bases from J, with 14 bases between. Germline CDR1 SGHAT, CDR2 FQNNGV. The CDR3 consists of 14 residues. The CDR3 sequence is CASSARSGLGELFF. In DNA, the CDR3 is TGTGCCAGCAGCGCGCGCTCGGGGCTCGGGGAGCTGTTTTTT.

J is TRBJ1-2 and V is TRBV18; 7 bases match TRBD1. Trimming took 2 bases from V and 6 from J; bases not matched to a gene: 6. The CDR3 is 14 amino acids. Germline V lookup: CDR1 KGHSH, CDR2 LQKENI. CDR3 sequence (DNA): TGTGCCAGCTCACCAAGCGGGGACAGCCATGGCTACACCTTC. Translated, it gives CASSPSGDSHGYTF.

The chain has TRBV10-3 and TRBJ1-1; 9 nucleotides line up with TRBD1. CDR3 length: 16 residues. The V gene's germline CDR1 is ENHRY and CDR2 SYGVKD. V was pared by 5 bases and J by 0 bases, with 7 bases of the junction left unmatched. CDR3 sequence: CAISPRQGGMNTEAFF. As DNA, the CDR3 is TGTGCCATCAGTCCTCGACAGGGGGGGATGAACACTGAAGCTTTCTTT.

The CDR3 sequence is CATSRDRTGAGEQFF. For the CDR3, the DNA is TGTGCCACCAGCAGAGATCGGACAGGGGCAGGGGAGCAGTTCTTC. J is TRBJ2-1 and V is TRBV15, with 9 bases lining up with TRBD1. Looked up from germline, CDR1 is LNHNV and CDR2 is YYDKDF (reference sequence). Unmatched junction bases numbered 7, after V lost 0 bases and J lost 10 bases. This CDR3 has 15 amino acids.

V gene TRBV28 combines with J gene TRBJ1-5; no clear D. CDR1 is MDHEN and CDR2 is SYDVKM in the germline V gene. Trimming took 3 bases from V and 4 from J, leaving 13 bases between them. The CDR3 length is 15 residues. The CDR3 nucleotides read TGTGCCAGCAGTTTCATTGGGGTTGGGAATCAGCCCCAGCATTTT. Translation gives CASSFIGVGNQPQHF.

A single count supports this clone. The V gene is TRBV7-9, the J gene TRBJ2-1, with TRBD1 matching over 7 bases. Germline values: CDR1 SEHNR, CDR2 FQNEAQ (reference sequence). The CDR3 has 14 residues. With V trimmed by 4 bases and J by 5 bases, 5 bases remained unmatched. CDR3 amino acids: CASSSRTGNNEQFF. The CDR3 DNA reads as TGTGCCAGCAGCTCCCGGACAGGTAACAATGAGCAGTTCTTC.

This clone was counted once. This rearrangement joins TRBV18 to TRBJ2-2, with 10 bases that match TRBD2. This CDR3 has 15 amino acids. CDR1 and CDR2 (germline): KGHSH, LQKENI. Losses at the gene ends were 3 bases for V and 5 bases for J; bases not matched to a gene: 3. CDR3 loop: CASSPTSGTTGELFF. The CDR3 coding sequence is TGTGCCAGCTCACCCACTAGCGGGACGACCGGGGAGCTGTTTTTT.

The V gene is TRBV6-6, the J gene TRBJ2-2; 10 nucleotides align to TRBD2. V gave up 4 bases and J gave up 5 bases; unmatched junction bases: 4. CDR1 MNHNY and CDR2 SVGAGI come from the germline V gene (reference sequence). The CDR3 is made up of 15 amino acids. CDR3 in DNA: TGTGCCAGCAGTTGGACTAGCGGAAGGACCGGGGAGCTGTTTTTT. Translating it yields CASSWTSGRTGELFF.

The rearrangement joins TRBV18 to TRBJ1-2, with 7 positions matching TRBD1. V dropped 9 bases and J dropped 5; count of bases not matched to a gene: 6. The CDR3 consists of 12 residues. Germline values: CDR1 KGHSH, CDR2 LQKENI. CDR3 coding DNA: TGTGCCAGTTTCACAGGGGATTATGGCTACACCTTC. Amino acid sequence: CASFTGDYGYTF.

This clone has only one observation. The V call is TRBV6-6, the J call TRBJ1-5; TRBD1 agrees at 9 bases. CDR3 length: 15 amino acids. Germline V gene data show CDR1 as MNHNY and CDR2 as SVGAGI (reference sequence). With 4 bases clipped from V and 4 bases from J, the junction kept 5 bases outside the gene matches. The CDR3 DNA follows: TGTGCCAGCAGTTCCACAGGGGGCTGGAATCAGCCCCAGCATTTT. Its protein is CASSSTGGWNQPQHF.

This chain joins TRBV6-6 and TRBJ1-1; perhaps TRBD1 as D (6 bases). This CDR3 region has 12 residues. With 2 bases removed from V and 8 bases from J, the gap between germline ends came to 9 bases. The germline V gene encodes CDR1 MNHNY and CDR2 SVGAGI (reference sequence). The DNA for the CDR3 is TGTGCCAGCAGTTACCAAACAGGGGAAGCTTTCTTT. Protein sequence: CASSYQTGEAFF.